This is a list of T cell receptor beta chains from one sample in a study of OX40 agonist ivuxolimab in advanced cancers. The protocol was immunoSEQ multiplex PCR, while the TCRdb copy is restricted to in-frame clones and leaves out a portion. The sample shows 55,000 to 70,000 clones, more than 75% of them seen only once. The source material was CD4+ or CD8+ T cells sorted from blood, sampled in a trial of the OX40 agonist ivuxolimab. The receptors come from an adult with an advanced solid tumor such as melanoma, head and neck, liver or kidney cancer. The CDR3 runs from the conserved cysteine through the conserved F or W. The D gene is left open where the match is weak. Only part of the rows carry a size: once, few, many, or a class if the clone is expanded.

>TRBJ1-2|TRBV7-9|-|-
TGTGCCAGCAGCCCGTCCGGAAACTATGGCTACACCTTC
CASSPSGNYGYTF
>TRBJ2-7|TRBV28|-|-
TGTGCCAGCAGTTTCGGCGGAGCGGCTACCGCCTACGAGCAGTACTTC
CASSFGGAATAYEQYF
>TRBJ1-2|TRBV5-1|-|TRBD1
TGCGCCAGCAGCCCCGACAGGGGTTGGGGCTACACCTTC
CASSPDRGWGYTF
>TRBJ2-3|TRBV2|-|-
TGTGCCAGCAGGACCACTGGAGATACGCAGTATTTT
CASRTTGDTQYF
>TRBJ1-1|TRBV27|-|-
TGTGCCAGCAGTTTTCAGGGAACGAACACTGAAGCTTTCTTT
CASSFQGTNTEAFF
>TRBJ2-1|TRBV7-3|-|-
TGTGCCAGCAGCCCCAAAGGGGCTTCCTACAATGAGCAGTTCTTC
CASSPKGASYNEQFF
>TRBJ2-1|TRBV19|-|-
TGTGCCAGTACTCGCGGGGGCCTTTACAATGAGCAGTTCTTC
CASTRGGLYNEQFF
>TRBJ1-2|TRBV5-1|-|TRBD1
TGCGCCAGCAGCTCCGGGACAGCTCGCTATGGCTACACCTTC
CASSSGTARYGYTF
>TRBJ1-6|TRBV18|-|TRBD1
TGTGCCAGCTCACCCATTAGACAGGGGGCTGGTTCACCCCTCCACTTT
CASSPIRQGAGSPLHF
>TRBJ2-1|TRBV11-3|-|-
TGTGCCAGCAGCTTAGTTGGAGGAGGCTCCTACAATGAGCAGTTCTTC
CASSLVGGGSYNEQFF
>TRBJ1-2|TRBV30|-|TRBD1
TGTGCCTGGAGTACGGACAGGAGTAACTATGGCTACACCTTC
CAWSTDRSNYGYTF
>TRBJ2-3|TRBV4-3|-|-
TGCGCCAGCAGCCAAGGACTCTCCGATACGCAGTATTTT
CASSQGLSDTQYF
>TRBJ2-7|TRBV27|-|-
TGTGCCAGCAGTCCCCGTCCCCACAAAGGCGAGCAGTACTTC
CASSPRPHKGEQYF
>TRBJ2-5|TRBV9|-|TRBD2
TGTGCCAGCAGCTTCCGGGACTACAGGGAGACCCAGTACTTC
CASSFRDYRETQYF
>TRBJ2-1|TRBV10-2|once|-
TGCGCCAGCAGTGAGCAGCGTTACAATGAGCAGTTCTTC
CASSEQRYNEQFF
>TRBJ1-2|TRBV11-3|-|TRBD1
TGTGCCAGCAGCCGGGACAGGGGGCCCTATGGCTACACCTTC
CASSRDRGPYGYTF
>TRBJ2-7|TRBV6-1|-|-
TGTGCCAGCAGTGAAGCGGTGACCGTGACCTACGAGCAGTACTTC
CASSEAVTVTYEQYF
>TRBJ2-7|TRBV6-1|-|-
TGTGCCAGCAGTGAAGTCCCGAGGGACGAGCAGTACTTC
CASSEVPRDEQYF
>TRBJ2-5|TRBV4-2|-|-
TGTGCCAGCAGCCAGGCCGTAGGCGACCAAGAGACCCAGTACTTC
CASSQAVGDQETQYF
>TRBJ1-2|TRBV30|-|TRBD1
TGTGCCTGGACGAGACAGGGGGGATATGGCTACACCTTC
CAWTRQGGYGYTF
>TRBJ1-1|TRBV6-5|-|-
TGTGCCAGCAACTCGGGGCGCGAGAACACTGAAGCTTTCTTT
CASNSGRENTEAFF
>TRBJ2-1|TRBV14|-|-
TGTGCCAGCAGCCCGATCGAGGATGAGCAGTTCTTC
CASSPIEDEQFF
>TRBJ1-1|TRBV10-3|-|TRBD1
TGTGCCACCAGGGACAGGGAGGAGGGCACTGAAGCTTTCTTT
CATRDREEGTEAFF
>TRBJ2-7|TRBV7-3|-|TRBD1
TGTGCCAGCAGCTTAGCGAACCGCTTACAGGGGCCGCAGAGCTACGAGCAGTACTTC
CASSLANRLQGPQSYEQYF
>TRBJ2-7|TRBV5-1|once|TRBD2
TGCGCCAGCAGCTCAACCGGGACTAGCGGGCCGTTGTCCTACGAGCAGTACTTC
CASSSTGTSGPLSYEQYF
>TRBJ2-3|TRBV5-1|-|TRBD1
TGCGCCAGCAGCTATCGACAGGGGGCAGATACGCAGTATTTT
CASSYRQGADTQYF
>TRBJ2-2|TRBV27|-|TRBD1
TGTGCCAGCAGTCAGGGACAGGGGACCGGGGAGCTGTTTTTT
CASSQGQGTGELFF
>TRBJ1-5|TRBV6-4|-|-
TGTGCCAGCAGTACACGGCCTGGGCAGCCCCAGCATTTT
CASSTRPGQPQHF
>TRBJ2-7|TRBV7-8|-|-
TGTGCCAGCAGCTTAGGTGCAGGTTTGGGCGAGCAGTACTTC
CASSLGAGLGEQYF
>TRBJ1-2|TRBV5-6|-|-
TGTGCCAGCAGCTTCACGGATGGCTACACCTTC
CASSFTDGYTF
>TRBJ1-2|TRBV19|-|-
TGTGCCAGTAGTATGGGAGAGGTCCGACCGCTAACCAACTATGGCTACACCTTC
CASSMGEVRPLTNYGYTF
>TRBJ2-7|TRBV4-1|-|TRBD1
TGCGCCAGCAGCCAACCCGGACAGGGGATCGGCGAGCAGTACTTC
CASSQPGQGIGEQYF
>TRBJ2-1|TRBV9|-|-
TGTGCCAGCAGCCCCCCAGTGGCACATTCAATCAATGAGCAGTTCTTC
CASSPPVAHSINEQFF
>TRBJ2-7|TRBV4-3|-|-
TGCGCCAGCAGCCCAGGAGAGGACTACGAGCAGTACTTC
CASSPGEDYEQYF
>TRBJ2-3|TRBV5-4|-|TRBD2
TGTGCCAGCACCAGACTAGCGGGCGGTAGGACAGATACGCAGTATTTT
CASTRLAGGRTDTQYF
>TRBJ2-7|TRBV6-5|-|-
TGTGCCAGCAGTTACTCGCCAGCATACGAGCAGTACTTC
CASSYSPAYEQYF
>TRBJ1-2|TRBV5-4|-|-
TGTGCCAGCAGCCCCGACCGAAACTATGGCTACACCTTC
CASSPDRNYGYTF
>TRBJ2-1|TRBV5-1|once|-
TGCGCCAGCAGCTTGGCGGGGGCCACATACAATGAGCAGTTCTTC
CASSLAGATYNEQFF
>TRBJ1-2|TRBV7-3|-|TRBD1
TGTGCCAGCAGCTTAACGGGGACAGGGGCGCTGGATGGCTACACCTTC
CASSLTGTGALDGYTF
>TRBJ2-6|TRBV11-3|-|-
TGTGCCAGCAGCCCCACGCTGGGTCAGGCTGGGGCCAACGTCCTGACTTTC
CASSPTLGQAGANVLTF
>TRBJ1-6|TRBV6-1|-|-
TGTGCCAGCAAGACGGATAGCTCCTATAATTCACCCCTCCACTTT
CASKTDSSYNSPLHF
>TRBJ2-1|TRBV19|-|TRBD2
TGTGCCAGTAGCATACGCGGGGGGGGCTACAATGAGCAGTTCTTC
CASSIRGGGYNEQFF
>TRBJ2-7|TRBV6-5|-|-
TGTGCCAGCAGTCGGGACATTGGGCGATGGGAGCAGTACTTC
CASSRDIGRWEQYF
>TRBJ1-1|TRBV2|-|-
TGTGCCAGCAGTTTACAGGTGAACACTGAAGCTTTCTTT
CASSLQVNTEAFF